The 18 T cell receptor beta chains given below trace back to one sample, sequenced in a study of T cell responses to AZD1222 COVID-19 vaccine (dated by TCRdb to about 2021). Libraries were made using the immunoSEQ multiplex PCR assay. TCRdb mirrors the immuneACCESS table, restricted to in-frame sequences. Some clones are absent from its copies; in checked studies, under half trace to an unresolved V gene, and the reason for the others is unknown. This sample lists 160,000 or so clones; over 80% were detected once. The ten most abundant clones make up over 1.5% of the sample. What this sample's time point label stands for: baseline before first vaccination. The sample here was peripheral blood, taken on day 0 of AZD1222 vaccination. These receptors were taken from an adult in good health.

This clone showed up just once. The chain couples TRBV4-1 to TRBJ2-7, with D perhaps matching TRBD1 (5 bases). V lost 0 bases to trimming and J lost 5 bases, with 17 bases between them. Germline V CDR1 and CDR2: MGHRA, YSYEKL. This CDR3 is 16 amino acids long. In nucleotides, the CDR3 is TGCGCCAGCAGCCAAGAGAGCAGGACACCAGTCAACGAGCAGTACTTC. Protein sequence: CASSQESRTPVNEQYF.

The chain is built from TRBV6-2 or TRBV6-3 and TRBJ2-3; TRBD2 matches at 11 bases. This CDR3 comprises 16 residues. V was clipped by 6 bases and J by 1 base; unmatched bases: 6. Germline CDR1 and CDR2: MNHEY and SVGEGT. The CDR3 spells CASSRTSGFRTDTQYF. The CDR3 DNA sequence: TGTGCCAGCAGCCGGACTAGCGGGTTTCGCACAGATACGCAGTATTTT.

V usage is TRBV6-1 and J usage is TRBJ1-1; a weak D match, TRBD1 (6 bases). There are 14 residues in the CDR3. The germline gives CDR1 MNHNS, CDR2 SASEGT. With 1 base removed from V and 5 bases from J, the gap between germline ends came to 11 bases. This CDR3 is CASSEGRGATEAFF. CDR3 bases: TGTGCCAGCAGTGAAGGTCGGGGGGCGACTGAAGCTTTCTTT.

This clone was seen only once. The rearrangement links TRBV5-8 to TRBJ1-5; TRBD1 might be the D (5 bases). With 3 bases removed from V and 3 bases from J, the gap between germline ends came to 19 bases. Germline V CDR1 and CDR2: SGHTS, YDEGEE. The CDR3 consists of 17 residues. The CDR3 DNA sequence: TGTGCCAGCAGCTCCTCCGGGGGGATGTTATACAATCAGCCCCAGCATTTT. Protein sequence: CASSSSGGMLYNQPQHF.

The CDR3 DNA follows: TGTGCCAGCTCACCACCCCCCTTACTAGCGGGGGACACAGATACGCAGTATTTT. Encoded protein: CASSPPPLLAGDTDTQYF. The V call is TRBV18, the J call TRBJ2-3, with 11 bases that match TRBD2. The CDR3 runs to 18 residues. Germline CDR1 KGHSH, CDR2 LQKENI. J lost 2 bases, V lost 0 bases, and 7 bases had no gene match. The full variable domain, completed using reference TRBV18 and TRBJ2-3, is NAGVMQNPRHLVRRRGQEARLRCSPMKGHSHVYWYRQLPEEGLKFMVYLQKENIIDESGMPKERFSAEFPKEGPSILRIQQVVRGDSAAYFCASSPPPLLAGDTDTQYFGPGTRLTVL.

The chain has TRBV7-6 and TRBJ1-6; 11 bases are shared with TRBD1. The length of the CDR3 is 15 residues. CDR1 is SGHVS, CDR2 FNYEAQ, per germline. The trim removed 5 bases at V and 9 bases at J, leaving 6 bases unmatched. The CDR3 loop is CASSQDGTGGSPLHF. CDR3 DNA: TGTGCCAGCAGCCAAGACGGGACAGGGGGTTCACCCCTCCACTTT. Complete variable domain (other parts from reference TRBV7-6 and TRBJ1-6): GAGVSQSPRYKVTKRGQDVALRCDPISGHVSLYWYRQALGQGPEFLTYFNYEAQQDKSGLPNDRFSAERPEGSISTLTIQRTEQRDSAMYRCASSQDGTGGSPLHFGNGTRLTVT.

This chain links TRBV15 with TRBJ1-2; D is ambiguous. Germline V gene data show CDR1 as LNHNV and CDR2 as YYDKDF (reference sequence). The CDR3 spans 13 residues. V lost 0 bases, J lost 6 bases, and 8 bases lay in between. CDR3 bases: TGTGCCACCAGCAGAGACTCAGTTAATGGCTACACCTTC. Its translation: CATSRDSVNGYTF.

There are a few counts of this clone. V usage is TRBV28 and J usage is TRBJ1-2; 8 bases map to TRBD1. V shed 2 bases, J shed 4 bases, and the junction held 0 bases outside the gene matches. The CDR3 covers 13 residues. Germline assignment: CDR1 MDHEN and CDR2 SYDVKM. The CDR3 loop reads CASSLGQGYGYTF. As DNA, the CDR3 is TGTGCCAGCAGTTTAGGACAGGGCTATGGCTACACCTTC.

Turning to this clone: At one boundary the junction diverges from the germline segment, which might be a read error. CDR3 nucleotides: TGTGCCAGCAGCCTAGCGGGAGCCTCCTACAATGAGCAGTTCTTC. It is translated as CASSLAGASYNEQFF. V and J are TRBV7-6 and TRBJ2-1; TRBD2 aligns across 10 bases. Germline CDR1 and CDR2: SGHVS and FNYEAQ. The CDR3 consists of 15 residues.

The chain recombines TRBV28 with TRBJ1-2; D possibly corresponds to TRBD1 (5 bases). The CDR3 is made up of 15 amino acids. In germline, CDR1 is MDHEN, CDR2 SYDVKM. V was trimmed by 2 bases and J by 4 bases, leaving 14 bases between them. The CDR3 region is CASSLTGPEGYGYTF. For the CDR3, the DNA is TGTGCCAGCAGTTTAACAGGCCCCGAAGGCTATGGCTACACCTTC.

The chain combines TRBV5-1 with TRBJ2-7; no clear D gene. In germline, CDR1 is SGHRS, CDR2 YFSETQ. There are 13 residues in the CDR3. With 4 bases removed from V and 0 bases from J, the gap between germline ends came to 8 bases. This CDR3 reads CASSVAYSYEQYF. CDR3 sequence (DNA): TGCGCCAGCAGCGTCGCCTACTCCTACGAGCAGTACTTC.

The chain uses TRBV11-2 and TRBJ2-1; 13 bases agree with TRBD2. Looked up from germline, CDR1 is SGHAT and CDR2 is FQNNGV. The trim removed 3 bases at V and 7 bases at J, leaving 6 bases unmatched. The CDR3 is 16 residues long. The CDR3 DNA reads as TGTGCCAGCAGCTTTACGACTAGCGGGAGGAAGAATGAGCAGTTCTTC. Translation gives CASSFTTSGRKNEQFF.

V is TRBV5-1 and J is TRBJ2-7, with 9 nucleotides matching TRBD1. Germline V CDR1 and CDR2: SGHRS, YFSETQ. This CDR3 contains 14 residues. V shed 2 bases and J 6 bases; nucleotides not matched to a gene: 6. The CDR3 reads CASSFGDRVIEQYF. In DNA, the CDR3 is TGCGCCAGCAGCTTCGGGGACAGGGTGATCGAGCAGTACTTC.

This clone was picked up one time. J is TRBJ1-1 and V is TRBV12-3 or TRBV12-4; D remains ambiguous. This CDR3 contains 13 residues. Trimming left V 5 bases short and J 4 bases short, with 11 bases between. In DNA form, the CDR3 reads TGTGCCAGCAGTCTGGGTTTGGGCACTGAAGCTTTCTTT. This translates into CASSLGLGTEAFF.

V usage is TRBV9 and J usage is TRBJ2-1; TRBD2 matches at 11 bases. Germline CDR1 reads SGDLS; CDR2 reads YYNGEE. Trimming took 3 bases from V and 6 from J; bases not matched to a gene: 5. The CDR3 runs to 15 residues. As DNA, the CDR3 is TGTGCCAGCAGCGCCTTAGCGGGAGGGGTCAATGAGCAGTTCTTC. Protein product: CASSALAGGVNEQFF.

This rearrangement joins TRBV7-3 to TRBJ2-3; the D is unclear. This CDR3 contains 13 residues. The V end was cut by 6 bases, the J end by 7 bases, with 14 bases between. Germline V gene lookup returns CDR1 SGHTA and CDR2 FQGTGA. The CDR3 sequence is CASSLGRENTQYF. The DNA for the CDR3 is TGTGCCAGCAGTCTTGGACGAGAAAATACGCAGTATTTT.

The chain links TRBV18 to TRBJ2-7; 7 bases are shared with TRBD2. CDR1 and CDR2 from the germline V gene are KGHSH and LQKENI. This CDR3 has 14 amino acids. V shed 8 bases, J shed 1 base, and the junction held 8 bases outside the gene matches. CDR3 nucleotide sequence: TGTGCCAGCATCCCTGGGGGGGGTTCCTACGAGCAGTACTTC. Its protein product is CASIPGGGSYEQYF.

J is TRBJ2-7 and V is TRBV28; D possibly corresponds to TRBD1 (7 bases). V shed 5 bases and J shed 3 bases, with 14 bases lying between them. The CDR3 loop spans 14 amino acids. The germline V gene encodes CDR1 MDHEN and CDR2 SYDVKM. Here the CDR3 DNA reads TGTGCCAGCAGTCCTCAGGGGGGATACTACGAGCAGTACTTC. Its protein product is CASSPQGGYYEQYF.